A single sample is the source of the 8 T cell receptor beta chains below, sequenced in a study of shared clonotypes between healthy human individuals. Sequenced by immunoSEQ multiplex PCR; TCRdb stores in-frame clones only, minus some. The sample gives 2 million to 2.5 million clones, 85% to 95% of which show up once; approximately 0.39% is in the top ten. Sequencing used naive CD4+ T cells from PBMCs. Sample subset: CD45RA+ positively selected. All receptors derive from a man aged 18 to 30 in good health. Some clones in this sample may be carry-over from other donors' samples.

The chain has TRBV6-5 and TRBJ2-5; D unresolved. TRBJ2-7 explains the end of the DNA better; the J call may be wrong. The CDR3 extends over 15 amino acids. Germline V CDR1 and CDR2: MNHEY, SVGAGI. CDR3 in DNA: TGTGCCAGCAGTTACTCTTGGACGGTACCCTACGAGCAGTACTTC. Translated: CASSYSWTVPYEQYF.

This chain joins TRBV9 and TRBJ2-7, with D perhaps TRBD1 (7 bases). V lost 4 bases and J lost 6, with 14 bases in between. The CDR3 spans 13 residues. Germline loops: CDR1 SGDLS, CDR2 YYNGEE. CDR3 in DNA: TGTGCCAGCAGCCATCGACAGGGAGGCGAGCAGTACTTC. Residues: CASSHRQGGEQYF.

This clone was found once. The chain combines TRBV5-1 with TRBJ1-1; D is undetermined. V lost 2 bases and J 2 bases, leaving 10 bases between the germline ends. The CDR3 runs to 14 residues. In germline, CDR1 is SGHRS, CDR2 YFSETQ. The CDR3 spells CASSFFLLNTEAFF. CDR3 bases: TGCGCCAGCAGCTTCTTCCTCCTAAACACTGAAGCTTTCTTT.

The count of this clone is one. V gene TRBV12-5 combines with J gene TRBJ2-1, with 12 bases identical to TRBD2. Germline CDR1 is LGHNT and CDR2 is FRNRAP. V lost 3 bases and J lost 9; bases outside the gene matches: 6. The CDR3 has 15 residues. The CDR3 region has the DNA TGTGCTAGTGGTTTCGCACTAGCGGGAGGTAGTGAGCAGTTCTTC. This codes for CASGFALAGGSEQFF.

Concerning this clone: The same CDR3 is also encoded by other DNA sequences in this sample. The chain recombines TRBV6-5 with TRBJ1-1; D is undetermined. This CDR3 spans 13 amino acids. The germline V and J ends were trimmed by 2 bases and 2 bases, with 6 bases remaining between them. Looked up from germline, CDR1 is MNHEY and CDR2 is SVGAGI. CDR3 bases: TGTGCCAGCAGTTACGGCGGAAACACTGAAGCTTTCTTT. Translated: CASSYGGNTEAFF.

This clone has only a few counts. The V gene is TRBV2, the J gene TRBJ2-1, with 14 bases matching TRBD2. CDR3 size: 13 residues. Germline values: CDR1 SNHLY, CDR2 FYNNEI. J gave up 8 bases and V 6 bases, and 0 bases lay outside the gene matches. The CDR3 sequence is CASRGLAGDEQFF. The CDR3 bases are TGTGCCAGCAGGGGACTAGCGGGGGATGAGCAGTTCTTC.

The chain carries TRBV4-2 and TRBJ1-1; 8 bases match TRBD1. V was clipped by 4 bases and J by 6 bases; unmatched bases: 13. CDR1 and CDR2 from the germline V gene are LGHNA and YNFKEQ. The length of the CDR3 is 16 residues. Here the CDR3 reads CASSLQGLQGEAEAFF. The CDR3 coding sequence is TGTGCCAGCAGCCTCCAAGGATTACAGGGGGAGGCTGAAGCTTTCTTT.

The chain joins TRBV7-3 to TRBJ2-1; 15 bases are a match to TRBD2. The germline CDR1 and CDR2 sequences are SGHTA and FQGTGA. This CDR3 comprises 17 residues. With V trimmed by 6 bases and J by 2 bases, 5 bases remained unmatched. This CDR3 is CASSYGTSGRTYNEQFF. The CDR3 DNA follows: TGTGCCAGCAGTTACGGGACTAGCGGGAGGACCTACAATGAGCAGTTCTTC.